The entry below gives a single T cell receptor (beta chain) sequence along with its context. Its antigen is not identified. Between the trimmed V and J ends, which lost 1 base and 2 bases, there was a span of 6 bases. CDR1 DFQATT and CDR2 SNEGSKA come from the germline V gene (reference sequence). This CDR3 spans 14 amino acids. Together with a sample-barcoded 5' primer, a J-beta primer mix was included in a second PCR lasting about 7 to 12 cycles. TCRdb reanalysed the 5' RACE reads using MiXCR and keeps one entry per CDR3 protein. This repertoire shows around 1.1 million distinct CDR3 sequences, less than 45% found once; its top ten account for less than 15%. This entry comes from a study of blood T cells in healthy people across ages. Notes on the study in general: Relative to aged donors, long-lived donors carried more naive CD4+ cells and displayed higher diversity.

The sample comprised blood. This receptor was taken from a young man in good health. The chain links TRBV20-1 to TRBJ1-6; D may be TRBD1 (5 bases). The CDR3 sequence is CSARGTPYNSPLHF. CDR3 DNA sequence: TGCAGTGCTAGAGGGACACCCTATAATTCACCCCTCCACTTT.